This note documents a single TCR beta chain sequence. This entry belongs to a study of blood T cells in healthy people across ages. Germline V gene data show CDR1 as SGHTA and CDR2 as FQGNSA. V lost 6 bases, J lost 8 bases, and 14 bases lay in between. The CDR3 loop spans 13 amino acids. The second PCR ran roughly 6 to 11 cycles with a sample-barcoded 5' primer and J-beta primers. The yield of each sample was at least 2.5 million CDR3-containing paired-end reads. TCRdb independently ran MiXCR on the 5' RACE reads; one entry per CDR3 protein. The sample shows some 1.5 million distinct CDR3 sequences, roughly 27% of them seen only once.

The source is a woman aged 30 to 39 in good health. The source material was blood. The V and J genes are TRBV7-2 and TRBJ2-1; TRBD2 is a possible D gene (5 bases). In nucleotides, the CDR3 is TGTGCCAGCAGATTGGGAGTCAACCATGAGCAGTTCTTC. This translates into CASRLGVNHEQFF.